The sequence of this T cell receptor (beta chain) was determined in a study of blood T cell repertoires in COVID-19. As for the study in general: There were acute and convalescent COVID-19 samples, and they came from the United States, Italy and Spain.

Trimming removed 2 bases from V and 7 bases from J; junction bases left unmatched: 12. The CDR3 extends over 17 amino acids. From germline, CDR1 is MGHDK and CDR2 SYGVNS. The authors' processing: From reference gene primer amplification, estimates of nucleated cell counts were derived. The repertoire was sequenced with immunoSEQ multiplex PCR; TCRdb's copy has only in-frame clones and lacks some. The V and J calls and the clone size are those of that table, but D and trimming were determined from the DNA. This sample yields 95,000 to 110,000 clones, of which 80% to 90% are seen a single time; around 16% belongs to the top ten. The count of this clone is one.

This receptor was identified in a man aged 50-59 years with acute or convalescent COVID-19. Sequenced material: peripheral blood. The chain is built from TRBV25-1 and TRBJ2-1; 9 nucleotides align to TRBD1. CDR3 loop: CASSEGSRDRALNEQFF. The DNA for the CDR3 is TGTGCCAGCAGTGAAGGGAGCCGGGACAGGGCCCTTAATGAGCAGTTCTTC.